This T cell receptor (beta chain) was captured in a study of blood T cell repertoires in COVID-19 (dated by TCRdb to about 2020). As for the study more broadly: Samples covering the acute and convalescent phases of COVID-19 were provided by collaborators in the United States, Italy and Spain. The prospective study material was composed of cDNA or gDNA derived from T cells, B-cell-depleted T cells, or PBMCs. Subjects who had been exposed to COVID-19, were actively infected with it, or had recovered from it provided the deeply sampled blood TCRbeta repertoires that made up the dataset. The repertoires were made available in a free public database intended to serve as a resource for research on the immune response to SARS-CoV-2. The samples were drawn from the first 160 participants of the ongoing ImmuneRACE study and from some 1,300 subjects provided by 6 global collaborators. Nearly every sample came with metadata listing a de-identified subject ID, COVID-19 status, age in years and sex. Where available, HLA class I and class II types were taken from metadata supplied by the sample provider and were not determined by assay-based typing. General study outcomes and caveats: How much clinical and demographic metadata was included differed by source and by participant, and the metadata was provided uncurated.

One collaborating source in Seattle enrolled patients while the patients were actively infected and followed the patients over time throughout the course of disease. Each collaborating institution followed its own protocols to collect whole blood in K2EDTA tubes. For TCRbeta analysis, collaborators shipped samples as frozen whole blood, isolated PBMCs, or DNA extracted from either of those sample types. TCRbeta CDR3 regions were amplified from genomic DNA using the immunoSEQ Assay, a bias-controlled multiplex PCR. On the authors' methods: Nucleated cell counts per sample were estimated from amplification of reference gene primers within the assay. Sequence reads were collapsed and filtered to measure the absolute abundance of every unique TCRbeta CDR3 rearrangement. For each sample, productive Simpson clonality was calculated as the square root of Simpson's diversity index over productive rearrangements. TCRdb retrieved this table from immuneACCESS and kept in-frame rearrangements only. Not all clones are present; in checked studies, unresolved V genes account for under half, and no reason is known for the remainder. D and trimming come from the DNA, and the V and J calls and clone size come from that table. The sample records under 200,000 clones, 70% to 80% of which are singletons. The ten largest clonotypes hold 8.1% of the sample.

In the case of this clone: Its antigen remains undetermined. No base quality values were provided; no much bigger clone lies one nucleotide off.

The specimen was peripheral blood. The source of this sequence is a woman in her sixties or seventies with COVID-19, enrolled during active disease.

The sequenced DNA is TGTGCCAGCAAGTCTCTACGGAGGGGACTAGCAACTAATGAAAAACTGTTTTTT. The resulting protein is CASKSLRRGLATNEKLFF. This chain joins TRBV27 to TRBJ1-4; TRBD1 is possibly the D segment (5 matching bases). The CDR3 runs 18 amino acids, cysteine and phenylalanine included. CDR3 DNA only is kept here, 54 bases in frame from base 1. Deletion took 7 bases off V and 0 bases off J, with a span of 21 bases between the germline ends. Sequences MNHEY (CDR1) and SMNVEV (CDR2) are obtained from the germline V gene (reference sequence).